Below are 22 T cell receptor beta chains sequenced from a single sample in a study of cytomegalovirus exposure and HLA in healthy donors. The PCR employed 60 Vbeta primers together with 13 Jbeta primers. Some clones are missing from TCRdb's copy, which holds only in-frame ones; the method was immunoSEQ multiplex PCR. The data contain around 96,000 clones, 65% to 80% of them singletons. Sample: PBMCs. The origin of the receptors is a young man in good health and CMV-seropositive.

V usage is TRBV27 and J usage is TRBJ2-1, with TRBD2 matching 9 bases. CDR1 MNHEY and CDR2 SMNVEV come from the germline V gene (reference sequence). The CDR3 consists of 16 residues. J gave up 4 bases and V 3 bases, and 7 bases lay outside the gene matches. The CDR3 coding sequence is TGTGCCAGCAGTTTTGACCCTAGCGGGGTGTACAATGAGCAGTTCTTC. It specifies CASSFDPSGVYNEQFF.

The J gene is TRBJ1-6, the V gene TRBV7-2; 7 nucleotides agree with TRBD1. With 4 bases clipped from V and 3 bases from J, the junction kept 6 bases outside the gene matches. This CDR3 has 16 amino acids. CDR1 is SGHTA, CDR2 FQGNSA, per germline. CDR3 nucleotide sequence: TGTGCCAGCAGCTCCCAGGGGGGCGGCTATAATTCACCCCTCCACTTT. Protein: CASSSQGGGYNSPLHF.

As to this clone: One junction end does not reproduce the germline sequence, and a read error may be involved. This sequence joins TRBV7-7 and TRBJ2-5; 10 nucleotides match TRBD2. Germline CDR1 and CDR2: SSHAT and FNYEAQ (reference sequence). The CDR3 extends over 15 amino acids. CDR3 bases: TGTGCTAGCAGCACTAGCGGGGTCCAGGGAGAGACCCAGTACTTC. Translated, it gives CASSTSGVQGETQYF.

The chain joins TRBV29-1 to TRBJ2-5; possibly TRBD1 for D (5 bases). The J call may be wrong; the DNA end is better matched by TRBJ2-7. From germline, CDR1 is SQVTM and CDR2 ANQGSEA. The length of the CDR3 is 14 residues. DNA of the CDR3: TGCAGCGTCGGCACCGACAGCCGACCCTACGAGCAGTACTTC. Encoded protein: CSVGTDSRPYEQYF.

The DNA for the CDR3 is TGTGCCAGCAGTTTGGGATACAGGGGGTTGGCAGATACGCAGTATTTT. It is translated as CASSLGYRGLADTQYF. The chain links TRBV27 to TRBJ2-3; 8 bases align to TRBD1. This CDR3 is built from 16 residues. V dropped 3 bases and J dropped 4; count of bases not matched to a gene: 9. Germline CDR1 reads MNHEY; CDR2 reads SMNVEV (reference sequence).

The genes are TRBV5-6 and TRBJ2-5; 9 bases fit TRBD2. V was pared by 1 base and J by 1 base, with 2 bases of the junction left unmatched. CDR3 length: 15 residues. In germline, CDR1 is SGHDT, CDR2 YYEEEE. CDR3 in amino acids: CASSLKRGAQETQYF. The CDR3 bases are TGTGCCAGCAGCTTGAAGCGGGGGGCCCAAGAGACCCAGTACTTC.

The chain recombines TRBV2 with TRBJ1-6, with 7 bases matching TRBD1. Germline V gene data show CDR1 as SNHLY and CDR2 as FYNNEI. The CDR3 runs 16 residues. V lost 6 bases and J lost 3; bases outside the gene matches: 8. The CDR3 DNA reads as TGTGCCAGCAGGGACCCAAGGGACAGCTATAATTCACCCCTCCACTTT. It encodes CASRDPRDSYNSPLHF.

J is TRBJ2-7 and V is TRBV6-5, with D possibly TRBD1 on 6 matching bases. Germline V gene lookup returns CDR1 MNHEY and CDR2 SVGAGI. Deletions cut 0 bases from V and 7 bases from J, with 10 bases between. This CDR3 contains 13 residues. CDR3 nucleotides: TGTGCCAGCAGTTACTCGGGGGCGGGTGAGCAGTACTTC. Protein product: CASSYSGAGEQYF.

V usage is TRBV19 and J usage is TRBJ2-1; D is uncertain. The CDR3 length is 13 residues. Trimming shortened V by 4 bases and J by 8 bases, and 12 bases separated the two germline ends. Germline-derived CDR1 and CDR2 are LNHDA and SQIVND (reference sequence). As DNA, the CDR3 is TGTGCCAGTAGTAGCCCCCGCGTCGATGAGCAGTTCTTC. It encodes CASSSPRVDEQFF.

The V and J genes are TRBV11-2 and TRBJ1-3; TRBD1 matches at 12 bases. Germline V gene data show CDR1 as SGHAT and CDR2 as FQNNGV. V trimming: 6 bases; J trimming: 4 bases; junction bases outside the gene matches: 4. This CDR3 region has 15 residues. CDR3 amino acids: CASSPGQGAGNTIYF. CDR3 nucleotides: TGTGCCAGCAGTCCGGGACAGGGGGCAGGAAACACCATATATTTT.

Notes on this clone: Compared with germline, one end of the junction differs, possibly owing to a read error. J is TRBJ1-4 and V is TRBV2, with TRBD1 identical over 11 bases. The germline gives CDR1 SNHLY, CDR2 FYNNEI. The CDR3 extends over 14 amino acids. The CDR3 here is CASTRTGGREKLFF. CDR3 coding DNA: TGTGCGAGCACTCGGACAGGGGGCCGTGAAAAACTGTTTTTT.

This clone was seen just once. The V call is TRBV19, the J call TRBJ1-5; 7 bases line up with TRBD1. Germline-derived CDR1 and CDR2 are LNHDA and SQIVND (reference sequence). Trimming took 5 bases from V and 0 from J; bases not matched to a gene: 7. This CDR3 has 16 amino acids. The chain's CDR3 is CASSATGDYSNQPQHF. The CDR3 coding sequence is TGTGCCAGTAGTGCTACAGGGGATTATAGCAATCAGCCCCAGCATTTT.

This chain joins TRBV29-1 and TRBJ1-5, with D perhaps matching TRBD1 (6 bases). Trimming pared 4 bases from V and 1 base from J, leaving 14 bases between. The germline V gene encodes CDR1 SQVTM and CDR2 ANQGSEA. The CDR3 consists of 15 residues. The DNA of the CDR3 is TGCAGCGTTGGGTTCGGGGGGGGCAGCAATCAGCCCCAGCATTTT. It encodes CSVGFGGGSNQPQHF.

This chain's CDR3 is CASSLRSYNEQFF. As DNA, the CDR3 is TGTGCCAGCAGTCTCCGGTCCTACAATGAGCAGTTCTTC. This chain uses TRBV6-1 with TRBJ2-1; no reliable D call. Deletions cut 5 bases from V and 1 base from J, with 6 bases between. The CDR3 has 13 amino acids. Germline lookup yields CDR1 MNHNS and CDR2 SASEGT.

The chain recombines TRBV4-1 with TRBJ2-1, with a possible D match to TRBD1 (6 bases). CDR3 length: 17 residues. The germline V and J ends were trimmed by 1 base and 0 bases, with 13 bases remaining between them. CDR1 MGHRA and CDR2 YSYEKL come from the germline V gene. CDR3 DNA: TGCGCCAGCAGCCAAGGGGCAGGGGTGAACTCCTACAATGAGCAGTTCTTC. It encodes CASSQGAGVNSYNEQFF.

The J gene is TRBJ2-7, the V gene TRBV27, with a weak D call TRBD1 (6 bases). The CDR3 is 13 residues long. Germline V gene lookup returns CDR1 MNHEY and CDR2 SMNVEV (reference sequence). Trimming left V 8 bases short and J 3 bases short, with 14 bases between. The CDR3 reads CASLTGLGYEQYF. CDR3 bases: TGTGCCAGCTTGACAGGCCTCGGCTACGAGCAGTACTTC.

This chain uses TRBV6-4 with TRBJ1-3, with a tentative D call TRBD1 (5 bases). The V gene lost 7 bases and the J gene lost 4 bases, with 20 bases spanning the gap. The germline CDR1 and CDR2 sequences are MRHNA and SNTAGT. The CDR3 has 16 residues. CDR3 nucleotide sequence: TGTGCCAGCACTCCTAGGTCCAGGGTAATCGGAAACACCATATATTTT. Translating gives CASTPRSRVIGNTIYF.

This CDR3 is CASSEELNTEAFF. Here the CDR3 DNA reads TGTGCCAGTAGTGAGGAATTGAACACTGAAGCTTTCTTT. The chain combines TRBV19 with TRBJ1-1; D gene unclear. The V end was cut by 5 bases, the J end by 0 bases, with 7 bases between. The CDR3 extends over 13 amino acids. Per the germline V gene, CDR1 is LNHDA and CDR2 is SQIVND (reference sequence).

The chain uses TRBV4-2 and TRBJ2-7; D call uncertain. Germline V CDR1 and CDR2: LGHNA, YNFKEQ. Trimming left V 0 bases short and J 3 bases short, with 9 bases between. The CDR3 is 14 residues long. CDR3 in DNA: TGTGCCAGCAGCCAAGACGGTCTCTTCTACGAGCAGTACTTC. Translating it yields CASSQDGLFYEQYF.

The V call is TRBV7-3, the J call TRBJ2-7; 12 bases line up with TRBD1. V was pared by 2 bases and J by 6 bases, with 5 bases of the junction left unmatched. The CDR3 spans 15 residues. Germline CDR1 and CDR2: SGHTA and FQGTGA. CDR3 region: CASSLLGQGASEQYF. In DNA form, the CDR3 reads TGTGCCAGCAGCTTATTGGGACAGGGGGCAAGCGAGCAGTACTTC.

The chain recombines TRBV7-9 with TRBJ1-6; the match to TRBD1 covers 9 bases. The ends lost 3 bases at V and 7 bases at J; junction bases unmatched: 4. The CDR3 spans 15 residues. Germline values: CDR1 SEHNR, CDR2 FQNEAQ (reference sequence). The CDR3 coding sequence is TGTGCCAGCAGCTTTACAGGGGGCGTAAATTCACCCCTCCACTTT. It translates to CASSFTGGVNSPLHF.

The rearrangement joins TRBV7-2 to TRBJ2-7; D is possibly TRBD1 (5 bases). This CDR3 is built from 14 residues. The germline CDR1 and CDR2 sequences are SGHTA and FQGNSA. Deletions cut 2 bases from V and 3 bases from J, with 11 bases between. The CDR3 DNA sequence: TGTGCCAGCAGCTTATACCAGGGTAGCTACGAGCAGTACTTC. Translating gives CASSLYQGSYEQYF.